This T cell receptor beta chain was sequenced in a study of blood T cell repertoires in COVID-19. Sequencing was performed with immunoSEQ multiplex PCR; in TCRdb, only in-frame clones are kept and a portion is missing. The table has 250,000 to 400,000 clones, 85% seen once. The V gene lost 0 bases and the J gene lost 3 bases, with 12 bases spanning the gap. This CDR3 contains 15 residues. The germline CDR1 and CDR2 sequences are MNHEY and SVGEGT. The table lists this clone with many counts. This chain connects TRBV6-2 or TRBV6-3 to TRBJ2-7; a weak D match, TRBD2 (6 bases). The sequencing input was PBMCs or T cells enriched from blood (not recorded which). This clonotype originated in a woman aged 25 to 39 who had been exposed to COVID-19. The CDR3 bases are TGTGCCAGCAGTTACTCCAGGGAAGCGGGCTACGAGCAGTACTTC. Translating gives CASSYSREAGYEQYF.